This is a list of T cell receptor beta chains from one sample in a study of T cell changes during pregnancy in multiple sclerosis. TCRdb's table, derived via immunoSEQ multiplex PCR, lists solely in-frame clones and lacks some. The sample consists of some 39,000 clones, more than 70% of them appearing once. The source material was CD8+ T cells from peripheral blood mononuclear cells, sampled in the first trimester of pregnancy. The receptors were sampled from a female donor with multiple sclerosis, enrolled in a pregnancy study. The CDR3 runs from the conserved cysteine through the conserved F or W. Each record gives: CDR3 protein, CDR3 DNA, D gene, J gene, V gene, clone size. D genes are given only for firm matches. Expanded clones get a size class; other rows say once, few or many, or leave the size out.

CDR3 protein: CAISESREARGPSTDTQYF; CDR3 DNA: TGTGCCATCAGTGAGTCGCGGGAGGCGAGAGGACCTAGCACAGATACGCAGTATTTT; D gene: TRBD2; J gene: TRBJ2-3; V gene: TRBV10-3; clone size: NA
CDR3 protein: CASSKDRSGANVLTF; CDR3 DNA: TGTGCCAGCTCCAAAGACAGGTCTGGGGCCAACGTCCTGACTTTC; D gene: NA; J gene: TRBJ2-6; V gene: TRBV6-4; clone size: NA
CDR3 protein: CAWSTGSNTEAFF; CDR3 DNA: TGTGCCTGGAGTACAGGGTCTAACACTGAAGCTTTCTTT; D gene: NA; J gene: TRBJ1-1; V gene: TRBV30; clone size: NA
CDR3 protein: CASSLAGAGLYEQYF; CDR3 DNA: TGTGCCAGCAGCTTAGCAGGAGCCGGACTCTACGAGCAGTACTTC; D gene: NA; J gene: TRBJ2-7; V gene: TRBV11-3; clone size: NA
CDR3 protein: CASSLPGQDMNEQYF; CDR3 DNA: TGTGCCAGCAGCTTACCGGGACAGGACATGAACGAGCAGTACTTC; D gene: TRBD1; J gene: TRBJ2-7; V gene: TRBV7-9; clone size: NA
CDR3 protein: CASSQYPSGQGFPYYNSPLHF; CDR3 DNA: TGCGCCAGCAGTCAATACCCGTCGGGACAGGGATTCCCATACTATAATTCACCCCTCCACTTT; D gene: TRBD1; J gene: TRBJ1-6; V gene: TRBV23-1; clone size: NA
CDR3 protein: CASLDRANTEAFF; CDR3 DNA: TGTGCCAGCTTGGACAGGGCCAACACTGAAGCTTTCTTT; D gene: TRBD1; J gene: TRBJ1-1; V gene: TRBV27; clone size: NA
CDR3 protein: CASSEPEANYGYTF; CDR3 DNA: TGTGCCAGCAGTGAGCCAGAAGCTAACTATGGCTACACCTTC; D gene: NA; J gene: TRBJ1-2; V gene: TRBV2; clone size: NA
CDR3 protein: CASSAGYMNTEAFF; CDR3 DNA: TGTGCCAGCAGCGCAGGATACATGAACACTGAAGCTTTCTTT; D gene: NA; J gene: TRBJ1-1; V gene: TRBV9; clone size: NA
CDR3 protein: CASRLAVGDRAMNGYTF; CDR3 DNA: TGTGCAAGTCGCTTAGCGGTAGGGGATCGTGCGATGAATGGCTACACCTTC; D gene: NA; J gene: TRBJ1-2; V gene: TRBV12-2; clone size: medium-sized
CDR3 protein: CASSASIGGSNQPQHF; CDR3 DNA: TGTGCCAGCAGTGCCTCCATCGGGGGTAGCAATCAGCCCCAGCATTTT; D gene: NA; J gene: TRBJ1-5; V gene: TRBV27; clone size: NA
CDR3 protein: CASSLLLQVYGAMVNEQFF; CDR3 DNA: TGTGCCAGCAGCTTGCTCTTACAGGTCTATGGGGCAATGGTCAATGAGCAGTTCTTC; D gene: NA; J gene: TRBJ2-1; V gene: TRBV5-5; clone size: NA
CDR3 protein: CASIHGGGGGFDLYEQYF; CDR3 DNA: TGTGCCAGCATCCACGGAGGGGGCGGAGGATTCGACCTCTACGAGCAGTACTTC; D gene: NA; J gene: TRBJ2-7; V gene: TRBV7-9; clone size: NA
CDR3 protein: CASSGTSGGGSTDTQYF; CDR3 DNA: TGTGCCAGCAGCGGGACTAGCGGGGGTGGGAGCACAGATACGCAGTATTTT; D gene: TRBD2; J gene: TRBJ2-3; V gene: TRBV9; clone size: NA
CDR3 protein: CAISESRAISPLHF; CDR3 DNA: TGTGCCATCAGTGAGAGCAGGGCAATTTCACCCCTCCACTTT; D gene: NA; J gene: TRBJ1-6; V gene: TRBV10-3; clone size: NA
CDR3 protein: CASSPQDSYEQYF; CDR3 DNA: TGTGCCAGCAGCCCACAAGACTCCTACGAGCAGTACTTC; D gene: NA; J gene: TRBJ2-7; V gene: TRBV5-6; clone size: once
CDR3 protein: CASSPWEGDHQPQHF; CDR3 DNA: TGTGCCAGCAGCCCTTGGGAGGGGGATCATCAGCCCCAGCATTTT; D gene: NA; J gene: TRBJ1-5; V gene: TRBV4-2; clone size: once
CDR3 protein: CASSGRDSLTYEQYF; CDR3 DNA: TGTGCCAGCAGCGGACGGGACAGTCTAACCTACGAGCAGTACTTC; D gene: TRBD1; J gene: TRBJ2-7; V gene: TRBV9; clone size: NA
CDR3 protein: CASSLGQGGAPQHF; CDR3 DNA: TGCGCCAGCAGCTTGGGACAGGGGGGGGCTCCCCAGCATTTT; D gene: TRBD1; J gene: TRBJ1-5; V gene: TRBV5-1; clone size: NA
CDR3 protein: CASSDSEAGGYNEQFF; CDR3 DNA: TGTGCCAGCAGTGACTCAGAAGCGGGGGGATACAATGAGCAGTTCTTC; D gene: TRBD2; J gene: TRBJ2-1; V gene: TRBV6-4; clone size: few
CDR3 protein: CASSLGGREQYF; CDR3 DNA: TGTGCCAGCAGCTTGGGAGGGCGCGAGCAGTACTTC; D gene: NA; J gene: TRBJ2-7; V gene: TRBV5-6; clone size: NA
CDR3 protein: CASSSPKTSGAQETQYF; CDR3 DNA: TGTGCCAGCAGCTCGCCGAAGACTAGCGGAGCCCAAGAGACCCAGTACTTC; D gene: TRBD2; J gene: TRBJ2-5; V gene: TRBV7-2; clone size: NA
CDR3 protein: CATSGDGTSSYNEQFF; CDR3 DNA: TGTGCCACCAGCGGAGACGGGACTAGCAGTTACAATGAGCAGTTCTTC; D gene: TRBD2; J gene: TRBJ2-1; V gene: TRBV15; clone size: NA
CDR3 protein: CATSRDEGRGTYNEQFF; CDR3 DNA: TGTGCCACCAGCAGAGATGAAGGGAGAGGAACCTACAATGAGCAGTTCTTC; D gene: NA; J gene: TRBJ2-1; V gene: TRBV15; clone size: NA
CDR3 protein: CASSLFGDSYEQYF; CDR3 DNA: TGTGCCAGCAGCTTGTTCGGGGACAGCTACGAGCAGTACTTC; D gene: TRBD1; J gene: TRBJ2-7; V gene: TRBV7-6; clone size: NA
CDR3 protein: CASSYGGGSYEQYF; CDR3 DNA: TGTGCCAGCAGTTACGGGGGGGGATCCTACGAGCAGTACTTC; D gene: TRBD2; J gene: TRBJ2-7; V gene: TRBV6-5; clone size: NA
CDR3 protein: CASSQGEGTGDQPQHF; CDR3 DNA: TGTGCCAGCAGCCAAGGGGAGGGGACAGGGGATCAGCCCCAGCATTTT; D gene: TRBD1; J gene: TRBJ1-5; V gene: TRBV4-2; clone size: NA
CDR3 protein: CASSITQGITEAFF; CDR3 DNA: TGTGCCAGTAGTATAACCCAGGGGATCACTGAAGCTTTCTTT; D gene: NA; J gene: TRBJ1-1; V gene: TRBV19; clone size: NA
CDR3 protein: CASSPPGTDTQYF; CDR3 DNA: TGTGCCAGCAGCCCACCGGGCACAGATACGCAGTATTTT; D gene: NA; J gene: TRBJ2-3; V gene: TRBV5-4; clone size: NA
CDR3 protein: CASSRGGGDLNEQFF; CDR3 DNA: TGTGCCAGCAGCCGCGGGGGGGGTGATTTGAATGAGCAGTTCTTC; D gene: TRBD2; J gene: TRBJ2-1; V gene: TRBV4-2; clone size: NA
CDR3 protein: CASSLTAGGTDTQYF; CDR3 DNA: TGTGCCAGCAGCTTAACAGCGGGGGGTACAGATACGCAGTATTTT; D gene: TRBD2; J gene: TRBJ2-3; V gene: TRBV7-3; clone size: NA
CDR3 protein: CASSLVVFQTAFF; CDR3 DNA: TGTGCCAGCAGCTTAGTGGTTTTCCAGACTGCTTTCTTT; D gene: NA; J gene: TRBJ1-1; V gene: TRBV7-9; clone size: few
CDR3 protein: CSATPYEQYF; CDR3 DNA: TGCAGCGCTACTCCCTACGAGCAGTACTTC; D gene: NA; J gene: TRBJ2-7; V gene: TRBV29-1; clone size: NA
CDR3 protein: CASSRPRARETQYF; CDR3 DNA: TGTGCCAGCAGCCGGCCCAGGGCCCGAGAGACCCAGTACTTC; D gene: NA; J gene: TRBJ2-5; V gene: TRBV7-2; clone size: NA
CDR3 protein: CANRQDSSYEQYF; CDR3 DNA: TGTGCCAACCGACAGGATAGCTCCTACGAGCAGTACTTC; D gene: NA; J gene: TRBJ2-7; V gene: TRBV6-1; clone size: NA
CDR3 protein: CASSFSGDLSSYNEQFF; CDR3 DNA: TGTGCCAGCAGTTTCTCGGGGGACCTAAGCTCCTACAATGAGCAGTTCTTC; D gene: NA; J gene: TRBJ2-1; V gene: TRBV27; clone size: NA
CDR3 protein: CASSDAGGYNEQFF; CDR3 DNA: TGTGCCAGCAGTGACGCGGGGGGCTACAATGAGCAGTTCTTC; D gene: TRBD2; J gene: TRBJ2-1; V gene: TRBV6-4; clone size: medium-sized
CDR3 protein: CASSIWGVNEKLFF; CDR3 DNA: TGTGCCAGTAGTATATGGGGGGTTAATGAAAAACTGTTTTTT; D gene: NA; J gene: TRBJ1-4; V gene: TRBV19; clone size: NA
CDR3 protein: CASSDSNSTEVEGTDTQYF; CDR3 DNA: TGTGCCAGCAGTGACTCGAATTCCACCGAGGTAGAGGGCACAGATACGCAGTATTTT; D gene: NA; J gene: TRBJ2-3; V gene: TRBV6-4; clone size: NA
CDR3 protein: CAWSAGQGHTGELFF; CDR3 DNA: TGTGCCTGGAGTGCCGGACAGGGACACACCGGGGAGCTGTTTTTT; D gene: TRBD1; J gene: TRBJ2-2; V gene: TRBV30; clone size: NA